This T cell receptor (beta chain) was obtained from a study of T cells in Graves' hyperthyroidism and ophthalmopathy. There were TCR beta CDR3 regions amplified from RNA transcripts. HTBI primers were the set used in a first-round RT-PCR of the TCR CDR3. TCRdb fed the multiplex PCR reads into MiXCR, producing one record per CDR3 protein. The table includes a few hundred thousand distinct CDR3 sequences, roughly 46% detected once. The germline CDR1 and CDR2 sequences are MNHEY and SVGAGI. The CDR3 is 13 residues long. Trimming removed 0 bases at V and 4 bases at J, with 6 bases between. This clonotype came up many times.

The V and J genes are TRBV6-5 and TRBJ1-1; D unclear. Specimen: peripheral blood or thyroid tissue (not recorded which). The TCR sequence derives from a woman in her late teens or twenties with Graves' hyperthyroidism. The CDR3 DNA follows: TGTGCCAGCAGTTACTCGTCAGCCACTGAAGCTTTCTTT. Encoded protein: CASSYSSATEAFF.